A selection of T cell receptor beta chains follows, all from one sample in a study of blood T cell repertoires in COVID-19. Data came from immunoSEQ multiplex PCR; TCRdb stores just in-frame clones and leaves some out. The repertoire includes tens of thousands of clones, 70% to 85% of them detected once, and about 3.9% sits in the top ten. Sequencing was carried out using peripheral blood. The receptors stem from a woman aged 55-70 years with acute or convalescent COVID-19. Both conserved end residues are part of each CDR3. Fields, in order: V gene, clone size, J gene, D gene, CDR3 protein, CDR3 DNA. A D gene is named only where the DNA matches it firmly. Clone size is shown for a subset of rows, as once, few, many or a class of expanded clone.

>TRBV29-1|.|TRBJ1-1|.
CSVQKGVTEAFF
TGCAGCGTTCAAAAGGGGGTCACTGAAGCTTTCTTT
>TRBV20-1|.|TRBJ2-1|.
CSASGRGNEQFF
TGCAGTGCTAGTGGCAGGGGTAATGAGCAGTTCTTC
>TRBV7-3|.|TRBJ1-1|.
CASRYEGGVNTEAFF
TGTGCCAGCAGGTACGAGGGAGGGGTCAACACTGAAGCTTTCTTT
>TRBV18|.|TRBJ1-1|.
CASSPSSQGNTEAFF
TGTGCCAGCTCACCCAGCTCTCAGGGGAACACTGAAGCTTTCTTT
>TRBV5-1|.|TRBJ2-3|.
CASSFLQATASTDTQYF
TGCGCCAGCAGCTTCCTACAGGCGACTGCTAGCACAGATACGCAGTATTTT
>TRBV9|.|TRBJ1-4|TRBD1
CASSVWTGGGEKLFF
TGTGCCAGCAGCGTATGGACAGGGGGCGGGGAGAAACTGTTTTTT
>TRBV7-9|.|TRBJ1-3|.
CASSPSGGPGNTIYF
TGTGCCAGCAGCCCGTCGGGGGGGCCTGGAAACACCATATATTTT
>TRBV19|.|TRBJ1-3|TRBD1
CASSRSLGQGEFGGNTIYF
TGTGCCAGTAGTAGGTCCCTGGGACAGGGGGAATTCGGCGGAAACACCATATATTTT
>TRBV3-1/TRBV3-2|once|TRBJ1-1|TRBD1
CASSQEGRGGWEAFF
TGTGCCAGCAGCCAAGAAGGCCGAGGGGGCTGGGAAGCTTTCTTT
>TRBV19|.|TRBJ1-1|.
CASTDLLGARGRRNTEAFF
TGTGCCAGTACCGATCTTTTGGGGGCTCGGGGAAGGAGGAACACTGAAGCTTTCTTT
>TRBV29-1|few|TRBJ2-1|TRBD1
CSVEKAGQGYNEQFF
TGCAGCGTTGAGAAGGCGGGACAGGGTTACAATGAGCAGTTCTTC
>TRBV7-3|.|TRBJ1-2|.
CASSFGPGEGYTF
TGTGCCAGCAGCTTTGGGCCAGGGGAAGGCTACACCTTC
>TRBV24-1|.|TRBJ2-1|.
CATKGPSEQFF
TGTGCCACCAAGGGGCCCAGTGAGCAGTTCTTC
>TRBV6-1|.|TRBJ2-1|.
CASSELASYTEQFF
TGTGCCAGCAGTGAATTAGCTAGCTACACTGAGCAGTTCTTC
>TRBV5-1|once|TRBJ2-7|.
CASSVGPGNDYEQYF
TGCGCCAGCTCCGTAGGGCCGGGGAACGACTACGAGCAGTACTTC
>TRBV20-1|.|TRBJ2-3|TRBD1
CSASRGQVTDTQYF
TGCAGTGCTAGTCGGGGACAGGTCACAGATACGCAGTATTTT
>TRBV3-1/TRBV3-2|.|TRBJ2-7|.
CASSQAQGPFYEQYF
TGTGCCAGCAGCCAAGCACAGGGCCCATTCTACGAGCAGTACTTC
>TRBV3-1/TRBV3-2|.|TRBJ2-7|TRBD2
CASSRPVAGFSLYEQYF
TGTGCCAGCAGCCGTCCTGTAGCGGGATTTAGCCTCTACGAGCAGTACTTC
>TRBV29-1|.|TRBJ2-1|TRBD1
CSVEVGGRASQFF
TGCAGCGTTGAAGTAGGGGGCAGGGCTTCGCAGTTCTTC